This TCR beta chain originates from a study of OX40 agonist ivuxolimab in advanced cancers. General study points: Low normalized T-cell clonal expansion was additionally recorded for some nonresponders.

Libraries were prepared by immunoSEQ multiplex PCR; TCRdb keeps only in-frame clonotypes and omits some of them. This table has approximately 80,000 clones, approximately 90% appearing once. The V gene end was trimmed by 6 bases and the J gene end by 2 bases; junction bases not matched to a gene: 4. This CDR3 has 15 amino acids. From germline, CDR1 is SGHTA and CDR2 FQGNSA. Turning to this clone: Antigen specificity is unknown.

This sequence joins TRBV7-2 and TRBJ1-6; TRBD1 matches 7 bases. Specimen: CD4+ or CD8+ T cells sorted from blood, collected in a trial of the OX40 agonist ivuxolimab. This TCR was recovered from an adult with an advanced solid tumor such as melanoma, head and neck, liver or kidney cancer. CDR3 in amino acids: CASSLDRTYNSPLHF. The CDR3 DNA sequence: TGTGCCAGCAGTTTGGACAGGACCTATAATTCACCCCTCCACTTT.